The 10 T cell receptor beta chains below come from one sample, sequenced in a study of blood T cell repertoires in COVID-19. Repertoires were generated with immunoSEQ multiplex PCR, while TCRdb's copy carries only in-frame clones and drops some. Among around 320,000 clones listed, approximately 89% were seen once. Specimen: PBMCs or T cells enriched from blood (not recorded which). These receptors were taken from a woman aged 45-59 years who had been exposed to COVID-19.

The CDR3, as DNA: TGTGCCAGCAGCCAAGATAATCAGGGGGAATACTCTGGAAACACCATATATTTT. As protein: CASSQDNQGEYSGNTIYF. The chain combines TRBV4-2 with TRBJ1-3; TRBD1 agrees at 7 bases. The germline gives CDR1 LGHNA, CDR2 YNFKEQ. The CDR3 extends over 18 amino acids. The V gene end was trimmed by 0 bases and the J gene end by 0 bases; junction bases not matched to a gene: 8.

This chain joins TRBV6-5 and TRBJ1-6, with 9 bases fitting TRBD1. The CDR3 runs 14 residues. CDR1 and CDR2 from the germline V gene are MNHEY and SVGAGI. V lost 9 bases to trimming and J lost 4 bases; unmatched junction nucleotides: 4. The CDR3: CASAGQGYNSPLHF. The CDR3 DNA follows: TGTGCCAGTGCTGGACAGGGGTATAATTCACCCCTCCACTTT.

The V call is TRBV4-2, the J call TRBJ2-7, with 7 bases aligning to TRBD2. This CDR3 is 15 amino acids long. Germline lookup yields CDR1 LGHNA and CDR2 YNFKEQ. With V trimmed by 1 base and J by 3 bases, 6 bases remained unmatched. The CDR3 DNA reads TGTGCCAGCAGCCAAGGGGGAGGGGAGCTCTACGAGCAGTACTTC. Encoded protein: CASSQGGGELYEQYF.

This chain connects TRBV28 to TRBJ1-5; D is possibly TRBD1 (6 bases). Trimming left V 6 bases short and J 5 bases short, with 17 bases between. Germline CDR1 and CDR2: MDHEN and SYDVKM. The CDR3 runs to 15 residues. DNA for the CDR3: TGTGCCAGCAGGACCATTAGGGGGGGCCATCAGCCCCAGCATTTT. Its translation is CASRTIRGGHQPQHF.

The gene calls are TRBV28 and TRBJ1-2; 7 bases align to TRBD1. With 7 bases clipped from V and 1 base from J, the junction kept 3 bases outside the gene matches. The CDR3 is 13 residues long. Germline assignment: CDR1 MDHEN and CDR2 SYDVKM. The CDR3 spells CASTTGRNYGYTF. CDR3 sequence (DNA): TGTGCCAGCACGACAGGGCGTAACTATGGCTACACCTTC.

The table lists this clone with many counts. J is TRBJ1-1 and V is TRBV7-9; no clear D. Germline loops: CDR1 SEHNR, CDR2 FQNEAQ (reference sequence). Trimming left V 6 bases short and J 1 base short, with 15 bases between. The CDR3 extends over 15 amino acids. Written as DNA, the CDR3 is TGTGCCAGCAGGAGAACTGAGGTACAGAACACTGAAGCTTTCTTT. As protein: CASRRTEVQNTEAFF.

This clone appeared a single time. CDR3 nucleotides: TGCGCCAGCAGCTTGTGGGCAGGGGGCTTGGCCACTGAAGCTTTCTTT. It encodes CASSLWAGGLATEAFF. The chain has TRBV5-1 and TRBJ1-1, with 8 positions matching TRBD1. Germline loops: CDR1 SGHRS, CDR2 YFSETQ. V trimming: 1 base; J trimming: 4 bases; junction bases outside the gene matches: 9. This CDR3 is built from 16 residues.

The chain is built from TRBV6-8 and TRBJ1-2, with unresolved D. Trimming took 10 bases from V and 7 from J, leaving 16 bases between them. Looked up from germline, CDR1 is MNHGY and CDR2 is SAAAGT. CDR3 length: 12 residues. Here the CDR3 reads CATELPYTGYTF. The CDR3 coding sequence is TGTGCCACCGAACTACCTTATACTGGCTACACCTTC.

This chain uses TRBV11-1 with TRBJ2-3; 7 nucleotides align to TRBD1. This CDR3 comprises 14 residues. CDR1 is SGHAT, CDR2 FQDESV, per germline (reference sequence). Trimming cost V 6 bases and J 2 bases; bases outside gene matches: 5. As DNA, the CDR3 is TGTGCCAGCAGAGGGGACAGCTCCACAGATACGCAGTATTTT. Amino acid sequence: CASRGDSSTDTQYF.

The chain links TRBV29-1 to TRBJ2-2; 8 bases agree with TRBD2. The CDR3 is 14 residues long. Germline V gene data show CDR1 as SQVTM and CDR2 as ANQGSEA. Trimming took 3 bases from V and 4 from J; bases not matched to a gene: 4. CDR3 protein: CSVDGGGRTGELFF. DNA of the CDR3: TGCAGCGTTGATGGCGGGGGGCGCACCGGGGAGCTGTTTTTT.